This TCR beta chain was recorded in a study of CD8+CD57+ T cells in acquired aplastic anemia. General study results and limits: Overlap between patients and controls comprised 25 to 35 CD8+ CDR3 sequences.

The sample holds a few counts of this clonotype. Its antigen is undetermined. This CDR3 has 16 residues. Trimming cost V 3 bases and J 12 bases; bases outside gene matches: 15. Profiling that covered TCR beta VDJ and CDR3 relied on genomic DNA as its template. TCRdb redid the calling of the reads with MiXCR, one entry per CDR3 protein. Of 180,000 or so distinct CDR3 sequences listed, 45% to 50% are singletons. The origin of this receptor is a human donor in good health. The sequenced material came from sorted CD4+, CD8+, or CD8+CD57+ T cells (not recorded which) from PBMCs. V gene TRBV12-3 or TRBV12-4 combines with J gene TRBJ2-1; 9 nucleotides align to TRBD2. The DNA for the CDR3 is TGTGCCAGCAGTTTGGAAAGGGGACTAGCCGGGCCACCGCAGTTCTTC. The encoded protein is CASSLERGLAGPPQFF.